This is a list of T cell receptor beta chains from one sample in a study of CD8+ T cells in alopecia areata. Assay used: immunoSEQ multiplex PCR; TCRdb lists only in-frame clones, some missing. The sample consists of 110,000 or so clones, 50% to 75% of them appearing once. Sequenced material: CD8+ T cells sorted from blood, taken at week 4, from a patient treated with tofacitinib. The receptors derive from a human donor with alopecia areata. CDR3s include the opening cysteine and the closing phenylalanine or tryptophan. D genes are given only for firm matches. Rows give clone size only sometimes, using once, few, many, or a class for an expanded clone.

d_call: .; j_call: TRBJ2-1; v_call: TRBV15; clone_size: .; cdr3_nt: TGTGCCACCAGCAGAGACCCCGTGGAGGGCCCTTACAATGAGCAGTTCTTC; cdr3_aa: CATSRDPVEGPYNEQFF
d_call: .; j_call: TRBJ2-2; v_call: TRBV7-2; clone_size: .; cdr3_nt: TGTGCCAGCAGCCCCCATGGGGGGACCGGGGAGCTGTTTTTT; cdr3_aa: CASSPHGGTGELFF
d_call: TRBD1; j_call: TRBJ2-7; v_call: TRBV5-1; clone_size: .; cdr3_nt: TGCGCCAGCAGCTTGGAGCAGGCCCGACAGGGGACCTACGAGCAGTACTTC; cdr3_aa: CASSLEQARQGTYEQYF
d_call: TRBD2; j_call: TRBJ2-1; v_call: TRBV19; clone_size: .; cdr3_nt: TGTGCCAGTAGTATGACTAGCGGGGGGTACAATGAGCAGTTCTTC; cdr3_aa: CASSMTSGGYNEQFF
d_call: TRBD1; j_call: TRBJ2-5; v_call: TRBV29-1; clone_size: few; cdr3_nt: TGCAGCGTCCCGGGACAGTTAGCGGAGACCCAGTACTTC; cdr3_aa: CSVPGQLAETQYF
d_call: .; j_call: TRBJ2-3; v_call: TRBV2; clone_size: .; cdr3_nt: TGTGCCAGCAGTCCGACAGTGGTGGATACGCAGTATTTT; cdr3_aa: CASSPTVVDTQYF
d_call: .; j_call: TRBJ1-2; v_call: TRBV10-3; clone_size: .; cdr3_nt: TGTGCCATCAGTGAAGAGCAGGGAGGCTATGGCTACACCTTC; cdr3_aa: CAISEEQGGYGYTF
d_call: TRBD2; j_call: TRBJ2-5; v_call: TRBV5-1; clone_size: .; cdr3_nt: TGCGCCAGCAGCTCCCGAGAGCTAGCGGGGGCCTTTAGGGCCCAGTACTTC; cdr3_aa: CASSSRELAGAFRAQYF
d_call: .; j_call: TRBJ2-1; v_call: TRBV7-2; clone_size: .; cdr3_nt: TGTGCCAGCAGCTTACCCCCGGGACAAGCCACGTACAATGAGCAGTTCTTC; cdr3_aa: CASSLPPGQATYNEQFF
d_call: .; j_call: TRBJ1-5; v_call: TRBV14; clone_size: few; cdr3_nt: TGTGCCAGCAGCCAAGGAGGACAGCCCCAGCATTTT; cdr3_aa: CASSQGGQPQHF
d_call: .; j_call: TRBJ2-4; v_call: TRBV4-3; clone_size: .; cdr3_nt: TGCGCCAGCAGCCAAGAAATGGGGGGGCTTGGCAAAAACATTCAGTACTTC; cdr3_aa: CASSQEMGGLGKNIQYF
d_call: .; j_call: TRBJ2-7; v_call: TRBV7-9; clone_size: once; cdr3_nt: TGTGCCAGCAGCCCTAGGCCCGATACAGGGTCCGAGCAGTACTTC; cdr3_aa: CASSPRPDTGSEQYF
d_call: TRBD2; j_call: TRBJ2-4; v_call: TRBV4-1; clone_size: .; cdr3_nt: TGCGCCAGCAGCCAAGACGACGGGAGGGCAAACATTCAGTACTTC; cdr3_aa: CASSQDDGRANIQYF
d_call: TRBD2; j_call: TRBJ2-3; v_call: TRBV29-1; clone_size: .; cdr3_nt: TGCAGCGTTGAGGGAGGGGATACGCAGTATTTT; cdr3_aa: CSVEGGDTQYF
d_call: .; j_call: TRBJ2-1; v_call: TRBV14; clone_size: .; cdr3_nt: TGTGCCAGCAGCCAAGACAGCTTCTCCTACAATGAGCAGTTCTTC; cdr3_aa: CASSQDSFSYNEQFF
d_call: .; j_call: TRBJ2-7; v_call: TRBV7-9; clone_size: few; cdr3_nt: TGTGCCAGCAGCTTAGATGGTGGGGATGAGTACTTC; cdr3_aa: CASSLDGGDEYF
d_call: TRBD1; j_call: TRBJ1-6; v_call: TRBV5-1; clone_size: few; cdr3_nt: TGCGCCAGCAGCTTGGCCGGGACAGGGGATTCACCCCTCCACTTT; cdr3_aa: CASSLAGTGDSPLHF
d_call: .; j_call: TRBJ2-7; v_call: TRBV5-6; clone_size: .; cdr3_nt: TGTGCCAGCAGCTCGTGGAACCGGGACGGGCCGTACTTC; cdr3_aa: CASSSWNRDGPYF
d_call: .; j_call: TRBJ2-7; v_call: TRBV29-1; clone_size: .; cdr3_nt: TGCAGCGTGTCCGGGGCCAACTCCTACGAGCAGTACTTC; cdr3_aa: CSVSGANSYEQYF
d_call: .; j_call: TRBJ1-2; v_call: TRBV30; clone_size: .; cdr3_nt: TGTGCCTGGGGGGACTATGGCTACACCTTC; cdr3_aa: CAWGDYGYTF
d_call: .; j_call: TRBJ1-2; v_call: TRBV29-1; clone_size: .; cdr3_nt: TGCAGCGCCATACCGGGGCAGGAAGACTATGGCTACACCTTC; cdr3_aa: CSAIPGQEDYGYTF
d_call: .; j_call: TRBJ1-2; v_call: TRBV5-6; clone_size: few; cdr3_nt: TGTGCCAGCAGCTATATACGTGGCTACACCTTC; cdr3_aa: CASSYIRGYTF
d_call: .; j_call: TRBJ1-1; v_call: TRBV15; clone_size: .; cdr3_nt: TGTGCCACCAGCAGAGATCAGCTCCGGGGGGAAGCTTTCTTT; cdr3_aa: CATSRDQLRGEAFF
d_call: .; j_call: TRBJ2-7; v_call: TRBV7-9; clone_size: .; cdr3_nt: TGTGCCACCGCCCCCCTGTCGCTCTCCTACGAGCAGTACTTC; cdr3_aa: CATAPLSLSYEQYF
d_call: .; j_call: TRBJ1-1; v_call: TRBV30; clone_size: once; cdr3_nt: TGTGCCTGGAGTCCAAGAGGGGTGAACACTGAAGCTTTCTTT; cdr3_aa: CAWSPRGVNTEAFF